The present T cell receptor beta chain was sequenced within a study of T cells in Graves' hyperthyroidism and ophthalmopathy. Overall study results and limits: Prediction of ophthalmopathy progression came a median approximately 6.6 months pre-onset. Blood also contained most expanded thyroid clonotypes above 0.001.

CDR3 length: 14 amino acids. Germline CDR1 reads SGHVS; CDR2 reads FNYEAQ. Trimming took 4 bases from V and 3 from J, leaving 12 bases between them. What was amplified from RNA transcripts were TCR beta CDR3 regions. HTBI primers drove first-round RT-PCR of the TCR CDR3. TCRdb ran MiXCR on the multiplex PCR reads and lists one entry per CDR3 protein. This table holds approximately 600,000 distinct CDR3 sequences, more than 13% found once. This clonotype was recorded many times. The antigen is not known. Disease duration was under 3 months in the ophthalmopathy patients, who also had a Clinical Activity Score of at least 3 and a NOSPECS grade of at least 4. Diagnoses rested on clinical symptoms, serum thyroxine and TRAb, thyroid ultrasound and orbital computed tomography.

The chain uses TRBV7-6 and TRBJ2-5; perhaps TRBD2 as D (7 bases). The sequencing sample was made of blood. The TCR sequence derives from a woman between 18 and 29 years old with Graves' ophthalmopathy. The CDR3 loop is CASSSKGGKETQYF. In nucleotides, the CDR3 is TGTGCCAGCAGCTCGAAGGGGGGGAAAGAGACCCAGTACTTC.